The T cell receptor beta chain described here comes from a study of cytomegalovirus exposure and HLA in healthy donors. Study results and caveats: Per published reports, the classifier diagnosed cytomegalovirus status with high specificity and sensitivity.

The PCR was carried out with 60 Vbeta primers and 13 Jbeta primers. TCRdb's copy holds only in-frame clones and misses some; the assay was immunoSEQ multiplex PCR. The sample lists 65,000 to 85,000 clones, approximately 70% seen once, with 4% to 5% in the top ten. V was trimmed by 6 bases and J by 1 base, leaving 9 bases between them. Germline V gene lookup returns CDR1 MNHEY and CDR2 SVGAGI. The CDR3 is 14 amino acids. This clone was counted a few times. Its target is unknown. Sequenced material: PBMCs. This clonotype was sampled from a man in his fifties or sixties in good health and CMV-seropositive. The genes are TRBV6-5 and TRBJ2-2; D perhaps matches TRBD1 (5 bases). The CDR3 DNA reads TGTGCCAGCAGCCAAGACAGGAACACCGGGGAGCTGTTTTTT. Protein sequence: CASSQDRNTGELFF.